This entry lists 20 T cell receptor beta chains sequenced from one sample in a study of T cell changes during pregnancy in multiple sclerosis. Clones were read by immunoSEQ multiplex PCR, and TCRdb kept only the in-frame ones, dropping some. Among roughly 73,000 clones listed, around 90% were seen once. Sequenced material: peripheral blood, taken in the second trimester of pregnancy. The receptor source for this set is a female donor in good health, enrolled as a control in a pregnancy study.

This clone was observed a single time. V is TRBV18 and J is TRBJ1-4; D remains unclear. The CDR3 is 13 residues long. The germline V gene encodes CDR1 KGHSH and CDR2 LQKENI. V was shortened by 2 bases and J by 5 bases, with 6 bases between the two germline ends. The CDR3 DNA sequence: TGTGCCAGCTCACCAGGGAGGAATGAAAAACTGTTTTTT. It specifies CASSPGRNEKLFF.

V gene TRBV4-3 combines with J gene TRBJ2-3, with unresolved D. V lost 0 bases and J 6 bases, leaving 7 bases between the germline ends. There are 13 residues in the CDR3. Germline values: CDR1 LGHNA, CDR2 YSLEER. CDR3 in DNA: TGCGCCAGCAGCCAAGACAAGCATGATACGCAGTATTTT. Its translation is CASSQDKHDTQYF.

The chain employs TRBV7-8 and TRBJ1-1; the D is unclear. The germline V and J ends were trimmed by 5 bases and 1 base, with 8 bases remaining between them. The V gene's germline CDR1 is SGHVS and CDR2 FQNEAQ. The length of the CDR3 is 13 residues. CDR3 in amino acids: CASSPRANTEAFF. The CDR3 DNA follows: TGTGCCAGCAGCCCCCGAGCGAACACTGAAGCTTTCTTT.

V gene TRBV20-1 combines with J gene TRBJ2-1; no definite D call. The V end lost 5 bases, the J end lost 7 bases, and 6 bases lay between the germline ends. CDR3 length: 10 residues. The germline CDR1 and CDR2 sequences are DFQATT and SNEGSKA (reference sequence). DNA for the CDR3: TGCAGTGCTCAAGAGAATGAGCAGTTCTTC. Its translation: CSAQENEQFF.

The chain carries TRBV7-2 and TRBJ1-2, with 9 bases lining up with TRBD1. The germline V gene has CDR1 SGHTA and CDR2 FQGNSA. The CDR3 is 17 amino acids. J was trimmed by 1 base and V by 2 bases; bases with no gene match: 8. The DNA for the CDR3 is TGTGCCAGCAGCTTACTTGGGACAGGGAATCTTAACTATGGCTACACCTTC. Its protein is CASSLLGTGNLNYGYTF.

This chain connects TRBV5-6 to TRBJ1-2; 9 positions agree with TRBD1. This CDR3 spans 14 amino acids. Trimming took 2 bases from V and 7 from J; bases not matched to a gene: 6. The germline gives CDR1 SGHDT, CDR2 YYEEEE. CDR3 nucleotide sequence: TGTGCCAGCAGCTTCCGGGACAGGGATTCTGGCTACACCTTC. It codes for CASSFRDRDSGYTF.

In this sample, this clone turned up once. The chain links TRBV28 to TRBJ1-5; D is undetermined. The CDR3 covers 14 residues. The V and J ends lost 6 bases and 2 bases respectively, with 11 bases between them. Germline loops: CDR1 MDHEN, CDR2 SYDVKM. CDR3: CASSPTVGNQPQHF. CDR3 DNA sequence: TGTGCCAGCAGCCCCACGGTAGGCAATCAGCCCCAGCATTTT.

The chain joins TRBV6-1 to TRBJ1-5; 7 nucleotides line up with TRBD1. The germline CDR1 and CDR2 sequences are MNHNS and SASEGT. The V gene end was trimmed by 5 bases and the J gene end by 0 bases; junction bases not matched to a gene: 1. The CDR3 consists of 14 residues. DNA of the CDR3: TGTGCCAGCAGTAGGGACAGTAGCAATCAGCCCCAGCATTTT. Residues: CASSRDSSNQPQHF.

The chain joins TRBV7-2 to TRBJ1-5, with 7 bases that match TRBD1. This CDR3 is built from 15 residues. The trim removed 4 bases at V and 2 bases at J, leaving 5 bases unmatched. Germline V CDR1 and CDR2: SGHTA, FQGNSA. CDR3 sequence: CASSSLQGRNQPQHF. The CDR3 nucleotides read TGTGCCAGCAGCTCACTACAGGGGCGCAATCAGCCCCAGCATTTT.

The chain uses TRBV7-2 and TRBJ1-4; D perhaps matches TRBD1 (5 bases). The CDR3 has 13 residues. The germline gives CDR1 SGHTA, CDR2 FQGNSA. Trimming left V 3 bases short and J 8 bases short, with 10 bases between. The CDR3, as DNA: TGTGCCAGCAGCTTCCGGGGGGAGGAAAAACTGTTTTTT. This sequence encodes CASSFRGEEKLFF.

The rearrangement joins TRBV28 to TRBJ2-5; D is undetermined. V lost 6 bases to trimming and J lost 5 bases, with 10 bases between them. Germline V lookup: CDR1 MDHEN, CDR2 SYDVKM. The CDR3 consists of 12 residues. The CDR3: CASSLPQETQYF. The DNA for the CDR3 is TGTGCCAGCAGCCTCCCCCAGGAGACCCAGTACTTC.

CDR3 protein: CASSLAGAAGANVLTF. CDR3 DNA: TGTGCCAGCAGTTTAGCGGGGGCTGCTGGGGCCAACGTCCTGACTTTC. The chain carries TRBV28 and TRBJ2-6; possibly TRBD2 for D (7 bases). V was cut by 2 bases and J by 2 bases, with 10 bases left in between. The CDR3 sequence is 16 residues long. The V gene's germline CDR1 is MDHEN and CDR2 SYDVKM.

This chain links TRBV7-3 with TRBJ2-1, with D possibly TRBD1 on 7 matching bases. The V and J ends lost 3 bases and 4 bases respectively, with 13 bases between them. This CDR3 comprises 15 residues. Germline V gene data show CDR1 as SGHTA and CDR2 as FQGTGA. The DNA for the CDR3 is TGTGCCAGCAGCTTGGCGGGACAGTGGTACAATGAGCAGTTCTTC. Protein product: CASSLAGQWYNEQFF.

This clone was detected only a few times. The chain uses TRBV30 and TRBJ1-2; 7 nucleotides line up with TRBD1. In germline, CDR1 is GTSNPN, CDR2 SVGIG (reference sequence). J was trimmed by 5 bases and V by 0 bases; bases with no gene match: 3. The CDR3 extends over 13 amino acids. CDR3: CAWSVQGRYGYTF. In nucleotides, the CDR3 is TGTGCCTGGAGTGTACAGGGGAGGTATGGCTACACCTTC.

This chain links TRBV7-2 with TRBJ2-3; 14 bases map to TRBD2. CDR3 length: 16 amino acids. CDR1 and CDR2 (germline): SGHTA, FQGNSA. With 1 base clipped from V and 5 bases from J, the junction kept 2 bases outside the gene matches. The CDR3 coding sequence is TGTGCCAGCAGCTTAGGACTAGCGGGGGGGGAAGATACGCAGTATTTT. Amino acids: CASSLGLAGGEDTQYF.

V gene TRBV7-9 combines with J gene TRBJ1-6; TRBD1 agrees at 9 bases. In germline, CDR1 is SEHNR, CDR2 FQNEAQ (reference sequence). The CDR3 is 19 residues long. V dropped 5 bases and J dropped 1; count of bases not matched to a gene: 12. CDR3 DNA sequence: TGTGCCAGCAGCAAACGCCGGGACAGGGACCCATCCTATAATTCACCCCTCCACTTT. Protein sequence: CASSKRRDRDPSYNSPLHF.

This clone showed up just once. The genes are TRBV4-3 and TRBJ1-6; D gene uncertain. The germline CDR1 and CDR2 sequences are LGHNA and YSLEER. V was shortened by 2 bases and J by 9 bases, with 14 bases between the two germline ends. This CDR3 spans 15 amino acids. The chain's CDR3 is CASSQTWGGGSPLHF. The DNA for the CDR3 is TGCGCCAGCAGCCAAACCTGGGGAGGTGGTTCACCCCTCCACTTT.

In nucleotides, the CDR3 is TGTGCCAGTATAAAGACAGGGGGCGCGAGTGGAAACACCATATATTTT. Its translation: CASIKTGGASGNTIYF. V is TRBV19 and J is TRBJ1-3; TRBD1 agrees at 10 bases. The J segment lost 3 bases and the V segment lost 7 bases, leaving 9 bases of the junction unmatched. CDR1 and CDR2 from the germline V gene are LNHDA and SQIVND (reference sequence). The CDR3 length is 16 residues.

The V call is TRBV15, the J call TRBJ1-1, with D unclear. Trimming took 0 bases from V and 4 from J, leaving 18 bases between them. The CDR3 contains 17 residues. Germline V gene sequence: CDR1 LNHNV, CDR2 YYDKDF (reference sequence). CDR3 amino acids: CATSRDRLGRVGTEAFF. For the CDR3, the DNA is TGTGCCACCAGCAGAGATAGGCTAGGGAGGGTCGGCACTGAAGCTTTCTTT.

The rearrangement links TRBV7-9 to TRBJ1-2, with TRBD1 matching 8 bases. The CDR3 sequence is 16 residues long. V was clipped by 3 bases and J by 8 bases; unmatched bases: 14. Germline CDR1 is SEHNR and CDR2 is FQNEAQ (reference sequence). As DNA, the CDR3 is TGTGCCAGCAGCTTTAGCCAGGGACAGGCGGCGGAGGGCTACACCTTC. It codes for CASSFSQGQAAEGYTF. Supplemented by reference TRBV7-9 and TRBJ1-2, the full variable domain reads DTGVSQNPRHKITKRGQNVTFRCDPISEHNRLYWYRQTLGQGPEFLTYFQNEAQLEKSRLLSDRFSAERPKGSFSTLEIQRTEQGDSAMYLCASSFSQGQAAEGYTFGSGTRLTVV.